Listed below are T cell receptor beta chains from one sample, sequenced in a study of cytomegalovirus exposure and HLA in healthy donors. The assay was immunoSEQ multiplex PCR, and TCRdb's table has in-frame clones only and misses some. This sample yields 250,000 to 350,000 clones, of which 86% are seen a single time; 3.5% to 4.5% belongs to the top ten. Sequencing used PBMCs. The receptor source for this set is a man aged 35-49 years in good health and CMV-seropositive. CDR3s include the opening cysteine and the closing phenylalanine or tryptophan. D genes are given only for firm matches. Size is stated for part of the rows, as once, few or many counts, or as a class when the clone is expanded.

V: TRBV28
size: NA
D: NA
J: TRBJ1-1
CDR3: CASSLLASSNTEAFF
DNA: TGTGCCAGCAGTTTATTGGCCAGTTCGAACACTGAAGCTTTCTTT

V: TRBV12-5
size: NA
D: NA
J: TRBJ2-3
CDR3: CASGSGPGTDTQYF
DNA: TGTGCTAGTGGTAGTGGACCAGGGACAGATACGCAGTATTTT

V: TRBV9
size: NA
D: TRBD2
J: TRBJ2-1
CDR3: CASSAGSSGTYNEQFF
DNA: TGTGCCAGCAGCGCCGGGTCTAGCGGTACCTACAATGAGCAGTTCTTC

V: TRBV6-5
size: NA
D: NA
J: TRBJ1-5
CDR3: CASSETGSQPQHF
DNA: TGTGCCAGCAGTGAAACGGGGAGTCAGCCCCAGCATTTT

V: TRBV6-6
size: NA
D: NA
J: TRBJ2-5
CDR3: CASSYSSGQETQYF
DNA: TGTGCCAGCAGTTACTCGAGCGGACAGGAGACCCAGTACTTC

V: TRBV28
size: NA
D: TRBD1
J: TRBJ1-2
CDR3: CASSPVGGQVNYGYTF
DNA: TGTGCCAGCAGTCCTGTGGGGGGACAGGTCAACTATGGCTACACCTTC

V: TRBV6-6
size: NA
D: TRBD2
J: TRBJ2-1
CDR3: CASSYSVAGLDNEQFF
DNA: TGTGCCAGCAGTTACTCGGTAGCGGGACTGGACAATGAGCAGTTCTTC

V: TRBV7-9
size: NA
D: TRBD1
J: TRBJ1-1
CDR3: CASRLGQGRGNTEAFF
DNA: TGTGCCAGCAGATTAGGACAGGGACGAGGGAACACTGAAGCTTTCTTT

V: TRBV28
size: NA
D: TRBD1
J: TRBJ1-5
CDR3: CASSSGQGNQPQHF
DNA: TGTGCCAGCAGTTCCGGACAGGGCAATCAGCCCCAGCATTTT

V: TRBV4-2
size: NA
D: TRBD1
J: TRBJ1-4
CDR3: CASSQELTGVVEKLFF
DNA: TGTGCCAGCAGCCAAGAATTGACAGGGGTGGTTGAAAAACTGTTTTTT

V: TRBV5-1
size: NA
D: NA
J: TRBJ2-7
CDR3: CASSPQGGSYEQYF
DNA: TGCGCCAGCAGCCCCCAGGGGGGCTCCTACGAGCAGTACTTC

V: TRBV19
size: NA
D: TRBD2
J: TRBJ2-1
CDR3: CASSTGLAGGNEQFF
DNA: TGTGCCAGTAGTACGGGACTAGCGGGAGGCAATGAGCAGTTCTTC

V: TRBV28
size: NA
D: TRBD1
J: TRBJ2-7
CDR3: CASRDRGPYEQYF
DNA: TGTGCCAGCCGGGACAGGGGACCCTACGAGCAGTACTTC

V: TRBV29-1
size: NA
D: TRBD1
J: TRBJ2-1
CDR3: CSGGIRDSYNEQFF
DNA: TGCAGCGGTGGGATTCGGGACAGCTACAATGAGCAGTTCTTC

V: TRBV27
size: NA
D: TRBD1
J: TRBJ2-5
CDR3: CASSQGTGALQETQYF
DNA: TGTGCCAGCAGTCAGGGGACAGGAGCGCTTCAAGAGACCCAGTACTTC

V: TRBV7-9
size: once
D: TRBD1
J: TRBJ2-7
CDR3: CASSSPGTGAEQYF
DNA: TGTGCCAGCAGCTCCCCCGGGACAGGGGCCGAGCAGTACTTC

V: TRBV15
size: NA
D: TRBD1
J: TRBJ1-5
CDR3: CATSRITGEHNQPQHF
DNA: TGTGCCACCAGCAGGATCACAGGGGAACACAATCAGCCCCAGCATTTT

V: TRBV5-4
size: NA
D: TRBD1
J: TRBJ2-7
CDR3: CASSGDRVPYEQYF
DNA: TGTGCCAGCAGCGGGGACAGGGTCCCCTACGAGCAGTACTTC

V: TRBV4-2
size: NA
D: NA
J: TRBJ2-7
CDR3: CASSQVSGVRLNEQYF
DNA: TGTGCCAGCAGCCAAGTGTCGGGAGTACGTCTCAACGAGCAGTACTTC

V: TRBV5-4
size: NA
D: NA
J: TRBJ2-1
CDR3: CASSPGLIYNEQFF
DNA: TGTGCCAGCAGCCCGGGACTGATCTACAATGAGCAGTTCTTC

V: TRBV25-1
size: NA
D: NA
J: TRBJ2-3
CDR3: CASSDTGQTPDTQYF
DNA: TGTGCCAGCAGTGATACCGGACAGACTCCAGATACGCAGTATTTT

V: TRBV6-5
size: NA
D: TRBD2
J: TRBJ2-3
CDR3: CASSYLAGDQPDTQYF
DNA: TGTGCCAGCAGTTATTTAGCGGGAGACCAACCAGATACGCAGTATTTT

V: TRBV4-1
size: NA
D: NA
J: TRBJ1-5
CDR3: CASSQDPTDSNQPQHF
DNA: TGCGCCAGCAGCCAAGATCCGACAGATAGCAATCAGCCCCAGCATTTT

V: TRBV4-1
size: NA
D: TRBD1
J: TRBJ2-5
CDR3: CASSQGNSRTGKGETQYF
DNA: TGCGCCAGCAGCCAAGGAAATAGCCGGACAGGGAAAGGGGAGACCCAGTACTTC

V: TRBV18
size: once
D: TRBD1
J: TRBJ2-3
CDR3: CASSRDRGTDTQYF
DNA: TGTGCCAGCTCACGGGACAGGGGAACAGATACGCAGTATTTT

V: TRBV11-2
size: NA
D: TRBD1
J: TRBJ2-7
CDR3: CASSPGTGAYEQYF
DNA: TGTGCCAGCAGCCCGGGGACAGGGGCCTACGAGCAGTACTTC

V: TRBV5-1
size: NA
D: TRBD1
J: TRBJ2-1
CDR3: CASSLHRTGQGGRAEQFF
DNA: TGCGCCAGCAGCCTTCATCGAACCGGACAGGGCGGAAGAGCTGAGCAGTTCTTC

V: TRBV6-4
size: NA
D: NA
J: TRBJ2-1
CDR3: CASSLTGVTGNEQFF
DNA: TGTGCCAGCAGTCTTACGGGAGTAACCGGAAATGAGCAGTTCTTC

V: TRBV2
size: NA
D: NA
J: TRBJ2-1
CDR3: CASSAAVRGNNEQFF
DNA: TGTGCCAGCAGTGCGGCCGTCCGGGGGAACAATGAGCAGTTCTTC

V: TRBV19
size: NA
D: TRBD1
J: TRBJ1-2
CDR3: CASSMLGDSYGYTF
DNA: TGTGCCAGTAGTATGTTGGGGGACAGCTATGGCTACACCTTC

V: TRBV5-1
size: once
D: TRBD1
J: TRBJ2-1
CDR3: CASSLGQGALYEQFF
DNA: TGCGCCAGCAGCTTAGGACAGGGGGCATTGTATGAGCAGTTCTTC

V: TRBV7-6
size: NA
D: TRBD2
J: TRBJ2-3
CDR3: CASSPSGPSTDTQYF
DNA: TGTGCCAGCAGCCCTAGCGGGCCTAGCACAGATACGCAGTATTTT

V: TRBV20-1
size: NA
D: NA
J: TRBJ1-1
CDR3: CSARGGREAFF
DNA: TGCAGTGCTAGAGGTGGGCGTGAAGCTTTCTTT

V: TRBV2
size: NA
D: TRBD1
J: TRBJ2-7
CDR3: CASSRDSYEQYF
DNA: TGTGCCAGCAGCCGGGACAGCTACGAGCAGTACTTC

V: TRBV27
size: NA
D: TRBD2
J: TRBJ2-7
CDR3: CASSFTSGSSYEQYF
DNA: TGTGCCAGCAGTTTTACTAGCGGGAGCTCCTACGAGCAGTACTTC

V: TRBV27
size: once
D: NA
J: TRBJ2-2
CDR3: CASSSRVANTGELFF
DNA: TGTGCCAGCAGTAGCAGGGTGGCGAACACCGGGGAGCTGTTTTTT

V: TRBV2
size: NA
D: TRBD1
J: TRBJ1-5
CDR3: CASSSPGTGVQPQHF
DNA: TGTGCCAGCAGTTCTCCCGGGACAGGGGTTCAGCCCCAGCATTTT

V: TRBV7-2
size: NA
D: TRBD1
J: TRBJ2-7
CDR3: CASSSPPGQGGNEQYF
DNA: TGTGCCAGCAGCTCCCCTCCGGGACAGGGGGGTAACGAGCAGTACTTC

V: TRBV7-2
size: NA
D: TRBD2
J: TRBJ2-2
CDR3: CASSLVPSGGELFF
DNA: TGTGCCAGCAGCTTAGTCCCTAGCGGCGGGGAGCTGTTTTTT

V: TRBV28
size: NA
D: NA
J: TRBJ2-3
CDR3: CASSLQGRTDTQYF
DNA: TGTGCCAGCAGTTTACAGGGGCGGACAGATACGCAGTATTTT

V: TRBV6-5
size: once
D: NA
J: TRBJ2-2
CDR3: CASSYSGANTGELFF
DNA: TGTGCCAGCAGTTACTCAGGGGCGAACACCGGGGAGCTGTTTTTT

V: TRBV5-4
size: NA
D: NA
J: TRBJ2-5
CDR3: CASSLRTRQETQYF
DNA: TGTGCCAGCAGCCTCAGGACAAGACAAGAGACCCAGTACTTC

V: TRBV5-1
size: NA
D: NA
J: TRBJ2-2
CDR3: CASSLVQANTGELFF
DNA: TGCGCCAGCAGCTTGGTTCAGGCGAACACCGGGGAGCTGTTTTTT

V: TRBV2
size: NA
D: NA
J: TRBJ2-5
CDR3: CASSGRPREIPETQYF
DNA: TGTGCCAGCAGTGGACGGCCGCGGGAAATCCCGGAGACCCAGTACTTC

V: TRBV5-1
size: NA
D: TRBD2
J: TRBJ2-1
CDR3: CASSLQAGGPGDEQFF
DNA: TGCGCCAGCAGCTTGCAAGCGGGAGGGCCGGGGGATGAGCAGTTCTTC

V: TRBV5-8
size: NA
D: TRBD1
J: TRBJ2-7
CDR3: CASSLESGETGGVYEQYF
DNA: TGTGCCAGCAGCTTGGAGAGCGGCGAGACAGGGGGTGTCTACGAGCAGTACTTC

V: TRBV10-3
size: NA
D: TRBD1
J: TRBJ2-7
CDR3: CAISPGQGSYEQYF
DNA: TGTGCCATCAGCCCGGGACAGGGTTCCTACGAGCAGTACTTC

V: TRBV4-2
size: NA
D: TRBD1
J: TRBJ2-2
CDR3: CASSHPPGGRDTGELFF
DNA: TGTGCCAGCAGCCACCCCCCAGGGGGTCGTGACACCGGGGAGCTGTTTTTT

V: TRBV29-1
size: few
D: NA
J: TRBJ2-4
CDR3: CSVEEGAQDIQYF
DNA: TGCAGCGTTGAAGAGGGAGCCCAGGACATTCAGTACTTC

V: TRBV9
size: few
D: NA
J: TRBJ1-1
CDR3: CASSRGPILGTEAFF
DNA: TGTGCCAGCAGCCGTGGGCCTATTCTGGGCACTGAAGCTTTCTTT

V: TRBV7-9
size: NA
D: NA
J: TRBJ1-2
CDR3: CASSLVYVRDYGYTF
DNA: TGTGCCAGCAGCTTAGTTTATGTCCGAGACTATGGCTACACCTTC

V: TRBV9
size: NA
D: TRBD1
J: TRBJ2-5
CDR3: CASSVRDREGPETQYF
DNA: TGTGCCAGCAGCGTACGGGACAGGGAAGGCCCAGAGACCCAGTACTTC